The clone carrying this T cell receptor (beta chain) was seen repeatedly, ten times or more. Its cognate antigen is unknown. These data are taken from a study of T cell repertoires in cytomegalovirus infection. Overall study context: Public TCR beta signature analysis indicated the presence of both CMV infection and matching HLA type. Regarding the study as a whole: CMV-specific HLA-C-restricted TCR beta clonotypes dominated the ex vivo response. Cumulative public TCR beta family frequency identified CMV carriers with the relevant HLA.

The trim removed 6 bases at V and 7 bases at J, leaving 5 bases unmatched. The CDR3 covers 12 residues. Germline CDR1 SGHAT, CDR2 FQNNGV. MiXCR, run by TCRdb on the reads, gives a single entry per CDR3 protein. The data contain approximately 500,000 distinct CDR3 sequences, around 11% of them singletons. The specimen sequenced was PBMCs. This chain links TRBV11-2 with TRBJ1-1; 7 positions agree with TRBD1. The receptor's source is a human donor in good health (CMV status not recorded). Some clones in this sample may be carry-over from other donors' samples. CDR3 protein: CASRTGQDEAFF. CDR3 coding DNA: TGTGCCAGCAGAACCGGACAGGATGAAGCTTTCTTT.